Shown below are 28 T cell receptor beta chains from a single sample sequenced in a study of shared clonotypes between healthy human individuals. The protocol was immunoSEQ multiplex PCR, while the TCRdb copy is restricted to in-frame clones and leaves out a portion. The table lists about 2.3 million clones, under 95% of them singletons. Sample: naive CD4+ T cells from PBMCs. The subset denotes: CD45RA+ positively selected. The receptors were sampled from a man between 18 and 29 years old in good health. Some clones in this sample may be carry-over from other donors' samples.

The chain carries TRBV12-5 and TRBJ2-7, with 9 bases aligning to TRBD1. The CDR3 extends over 16 amino acids. Trimming at V came to 1 base and at J to 3 bases, leaving 7 bases not matched to a gene. Looked up from germline, CDR1 is LGHNT and CDR2 is FRNRAP. CDR3 DNA sequence: TGTGCTAGTGGTTTGGCCCGGGACAGGGTAATCTACGAGCAGTACTTC. Its protein is CASGLARDRVIYEQYF.

The DNA of the CDR3 is TGTGCCAGCAGCACGTTCAATAGCGGGGGCGGTAGCTCCTACAATGAGCAGTTCTTC. It encodes CASSTFNSGGGSSYNEQFF. The genes are TRBV13 and TRBJ2-1; 9 bases map to TRBD2. In germline, CDR1 is PRHDT, CDR2 FYEKMQ (reference sequence). V gave up 5 bases and J gave up 0 bases; unmatched junction bases: 14. The length of the CDR3 is 19 residues.

V is TRBV25-1 and J is TRBJ2-7; D is perhaps TRBD2 (6 bases). Trimming took off 2 bases at V and 1 base at J, with 12 bases between the two ends. CDR3 length equals 15 residues. Germline CDR1 MGHDK, CDR2 SYGVNS. CDR3 amino acids: CASSEQGRGSYEQYF. The CDR3 region has the DNA TGTGCCAGCAGTGAACAGGGACGGGGGTCCTACGAGCAGTACTTC.

The genes are TRBV18 and TRBJ1-5; 10 bases fit TRBD1. The J segment lost 6 bases and the V segment lost 6 bases, leaving 8 bases of the junction unmatched. The V gene's germline CDR1 is KGHSH and CDR2 LQKENI. The CDR3 has 15 amino acids. The DNA of the CDR3 is TGTGCCAGCTCCCCGGCGACAGGGGGCGGTCAGCCCCAGCATTTT. Encoded protein: CASSPATGGGQPQHF.

The chain employs TRBV19 and TRBJ2-7; 7 bases map to TRBD1. The CDR3 runs 15 residues. V lost 7 bases, J lost 2 bases, and 11 bases stayed unmatched. Germline lookup yields CDR1 LNHDA and CDR2 SQIVND (reference sequence). This CDR3 is CASMESGTDPYEQYF. The CDR3 nucleotides are TGTGCCAGTATGGAATCCGGGACAGACCCCTACGAGCAGTACTTC.

The chain combines TRBV7-2 with TRBJ2-1; D is perhaps TRBD1 (5 bases). Trimming took off 1 base at V and 10 bases at J, with 17 bases between the two ends. The CDR3 runs 15 residues. The V gene's germline CDR1 is SGHTA and CDR2 FQGNSA. The CDR3 protein is CASSLVLAGSGEQFF. As DNA, the CDR3 is TGTGCCAGCAGCTTAGTTTTGGCCGGGTCAGGGGAGCAGTTCTTC.

Only a few counts were recorded for this clone. At the DNA level, this CDR3 is encoded by other sequences in the same sample as well. V and J are TRBV5-1 and TRBJ1-1; D is unclear. Germline V lookup: CDR1 SGHRS, CDR2 YFSETQ. This CDR3 is 14 amino acids long. Trimming took 0 bases from V and 1 from J, leaving 7 bases between them. CDR3 bases: TGCGCCAGCAGCTTGGTTCTAGGGAACACTGAAGCTTTCTTT. It yields the protein CASSLVLGNTEAFF. The full variable domain, its missing parts supplied by reference TRBV5-1 and TRBJ1-1, is KAGVTQTPRYLIKTRGQQVTLSCSPISGHRSVSWYQQTPGQGLQFLFEYFSETQRNKGNFPGRFSGRQFSNSRSEMNVSTLELGDSALYLCASSLVLGNTEAFFGQGTRLTVV.

V and J are TRBV7-9 and TRBJ2-7, with D tentatively TRBD1 or TRBD2 (5 bases each). This CDR3 is 15 amino acids long. Trimming shortened V by 4 bases and J by 3 bases, and 16 bases separated the two germline ends. CDR1 SEHNR and CDR2 FQNEAQ come from the germline V gene (reference sequence). Written as DNA, the CDR3 is TGTGCCAGCAGCTCCCCCGGGGACGGAATCTACGAGCAGTACTTC. Protein product: CASSSPGDGIYEQYF.

This CDR3 is CASSLGTSGRGQYF. DNA of the CDR3: TGTGCCAGCAGCCTCGGGACTAGCGGGAGGGGGCAGTACTTC. The chain carries TRBV6-6 and TRBJ2-7; 16 bases fit TRBD2. The CDR3 length is 14 residues. CDR1 is MNHNY, CDR2 SVGAGI, per germline (reference sequence). V gave up 6 bases and J gave up 9 bases; unmatched junction bases: 5.

The gene calls are TRBV2 and TRBJ2-7; D unclear. The CDR3 consists of 11 residues. With 2 bases removed from V and 5 bases from J, the gap between germline ends came to 4 bases. Germline assignment: CDR1 SNHLY and CDR2 FYNNEI. CDR3 nucleotide sequence: TGTGCCAGCAGTGAACTAGACGAGCAGTACTTC. This translates into CASSELDEQYF.

The sample holds one count of this clone. The rearrangement uses TRBV5-1 and TRBJ2-1; D might be TRBD1 (5 bases). The CDR3 consists of 15 residues. The germline V gene has CDR1 SGHRS and CDR2 YFSETQ. V dropped 9 bases and J dropped 0 bases, with 16 bases sitting between them. The CDR3 nucleotides read TGCGCCACATCGTTAGACAGTGTCTCCTACAATGAGCAGTTCTTC. The encoded protein is CATSLDSVSYNEQFF.

This clone was observed a single time. V gene TRBV7-2 combines with J gene TRBJ1-5, with D possibly TRBD1 on 6 matching bases. The CDR3 runs to 15 residues. V lost 4 bases, J lost 6 bases, and 16 bases lay in between. Germline V gene data show CDR1 as SGHTA and CDR2 as FQGNSA. In DNA, the CDR3 is TGTGCCAGCAGCTCACTGATGGGGGGGCGTCAGCCCCAGCATTTT. Its protein is CASSSLMGGRQPQHF.

This chain joins TRBV6-1 and TRBJ2-1; TRBD1 matches 7 bases. Germline V gives CDR1 MNHNS, CDR2 SASEGT. The V segment lost 2 bases and the J segment 2 bases; nucleotides outside the gene matches: 12. This CDR3 contains 18 residues. The CDR3 nucleotides are TGTGCCAGCAGTGAAAGGATGCCAGGACAGGTGGCCTACAATGAGCAGTTCTTC. It yields the protein CASSERMPGQVAYNEQFF.

The DNA of the CDR3 is TGTGCCAGCACCCCCGACACCTGGGGGGCCGAGCAGTACTTC. Amino acids: CASTPDTWGAEQYF. This chain uses TRBV5-8 with TRBJ2-7; D could derive from TRBD1 or TRBD2 (6 bases each). Germline V lookup: CDR1 SGHTS, CDR2 YDEGEE. This CDR3 region has 14 residues. V was pared by 6 bases and J by 6 bases, with 19 bases between. Drawing the rest from reference TRBV5-8 and TRBJ2-7, the complete variable domain is EAGVTQSPTHLIKTRGQQATLRCSPISGHTSVYWYQQALGLGLQFLLWYDEGEERNRGNFPPRFSGRQFPNYSSELNVNALELEDSALYLCASTPDTWGAEQYFGPGTRLTVT.

In regard to this clone: Distinct nucleotide sequences in the sample also encode this CDR3. The chain recombines TRBV7-9 with TRBJ2-7; D remains ambiguous. The germline V gene encodes CDR1 SEHNR and CDR2 FQNEAQ (reference sequence). The CDR3 extends over 11 amino acids. The V gene lost 5 bases and the J gene lost 4 bases, with 6 bases spanning the gap. CDR3 region: CASSKGYEQYF. The CDR3 region has the DNA TGTGCCAGCAGCAAAGGGTACGAGCAGTACTTC.

In the case of this clone: The limits of the CDR3 on the DNA are not certain, so only TCRdb's listed CDR3 is given. V gene TRBV12-5 combines with J gene TRBJ1-1; the DNA was not used to check the table's D call, TRBD1. Germline V CDR1 and CDR2: LGHNT, FRNRAP. The CDR3 has 15 residues if both end residues are counted. This CDR3 reads CASGRSVAGGTEVFF.

This chain links TRBV28 with TRBJ2-3; possible D gene TRBD2, 5 bases. The CDR3 length is 17 residues. The V end was cut by 3 bases, the J end by 6 bases, with 22 bases between. Germline V gene lookup returns CDR1 MDHEN and CDR2 SYDVKM. The CDR3 sequence is CASSFSASWKLPDTQYF. The CDR3 DNA is TGTGCCAGCAGTTTCTCGGCTAGCTGGAAATTACCCGATACGCAGTATTTT.

The chain employs TRBV30 and TRBJ1-5; D gene uncertain. CDR1 GTSNPN and CDR2 SVGIG come from the germline V gene (reference sequence). V lost 3 bases, J lost 2 bases, and 8 bases lay in between. The CDR3 is 13 residues long. CDR3 sequence: CAWRQKRNQPQHF. The CDR3, as DNA: TGTGCCTGGAGGCAGAAACGCAATCAGCCCCAGCATTTT.

V is TRBV15 and J is TRBJ1-1; D is unclear. This CDR3 comprises 17 residues. V was trimmed by 5 bases and J by 5 bases, leaving 24 bases between them. From germline, CDR1 is LNHNV and CDR2 YYDKDF (reference sequence). Here the CDR3 DNA reads TGTGCCACCAGCCCTCCTCCGGGCAGGCCAAGCGTTACTGAAGCTTTCTTT. As protein: CATSPPPGRPSVTEAFF.

CDR3 residues: CASRDFRSYNEQFF. CDR3 in DNA: TGTGCCAGCAGGGACTTCCGCTCCTACAATGAGCAGTTCTTC. V is TRBV6-5 and J is TRBJ2-1; TRBD2 might be the D (5 bases). Germline values: CDR1 MNHEY, CDR2 SVGAGI. The CDR3 consists of 14 residues. V was pared by 6 bases and J by 0 bases, with 9 bases between.

A few counts support this clone. This rearrangement joins TRBV28 to TRBJ1-1; no clear D gene. The CDR3 consists of 11 residues. Trimming took 8 bases from V and 0 from J, leaving 4 bases between them. Germline CDR1 is MDHEN and CDR2 is SYDVKM. CDR3 protein: CASYMNTEAFF. In DNA form, the CDR3 reads TGTGCCAGCTACATGAACACTGAAGCTTTCTTT.

The genes are TRBV4-3 and TRBJ2-7; 8 bases agree with TRBD2. Per the germline V gene, CDR1 is LGHNA and CDR2 is YSLEER. The CDR3 has 13 amino acids. The J segment lost 9 bases and the V segment lost 0 bases, leaving 4 bases of the junction unmatched. The chain's CDR3 is CASSQEWAGGQYF. The CDR3 bases are TGCGCCAGCAGCCAAGAGTGGGCGGGGGGGCAGTACTTC.

The chain employs TRBV19 and TRBJ1-5, with D unclear. Per the germline V gene, CDR1 is LNHDA and CDR2 is SQIVND (reference sequence). CDR3 size: 15 residues. Trimming took off 3 bases at V and 4 bases at J, with 13 bases between the two ends. The CDR3 here is CASSIPSWGNQPQHF. DNA for the CDR3: TGTGCCAGTAGTATTCCTTCCTGGGGTAATCAGCCCCAGCATTTT.

This chain connects TRBV5-1 to TRBJ1-4, with 7 bases matching TRBD1. There are 16 residues in the CDR3. J gave up 0 bases and V 4 bases, and 6 bases lay outside the gene matches. Per germline, CDR1 SGHRS and CDR2 YFSETQ. CDR3 in DNA: TGCGCCAGCAGCCCGGGGACAGCGACAACTAATGAAAAACTGTTTTTT. As protein: CASSPGTATTNEKLFF. The variable domain in full, with the rest retrieved from reference TRBV5-1 and TRBJ1-4, is KAGVTQTPRYLIKTRGQQVTLSCSPISGHRSVSWYQQTPGQGLQFLFEYFSETQRNKGNFPGRFSGRQFSNSRSEMNVSTLELGDSALYLCASSPGTATTNEKLFFGSGTQLSVL.

The V call is TRBV14, the J call TRBJ2-7; D unresolved. V gave up 1 base and J gave up 3 bases, with 7 bases separating them. This CDR3 contains 13 residues. Germline CDR1 is SGHDN and CDR2 is FVKESK. The CDR3 bases are TGTGCCAGCAGCCAAGCACCTCGCTACGAGCAGTACTTC. Its translation is CASSQAPRYEQYF.

The chain couples TRBV6-1 to TRBJ2-7; perhaps TRBD1 as D (5 bases). This CDR3 is built from 14 residues. CDR1 is MNHNS, CDR2 SASEGT, per germline. V lost 10 bases to trimming and J lost 0 bases, with 16 bases between them. CDR3 amino acids: CATKKGSNSYEQYF. As DNA, the CDR3 is TGTGCCACAAAAAAGGGGTCCAACTCCTACGAGCAGTACTTC.

This clone was picked up one time. The chain uses TRBV6-5 and TRBJ2-2; no reliable D call. Between the trimmed V and J ends, which lost 7 bases and 0 bases, there was a span of 9 bases. Germline V gene sequence: CDR1 MNHEY, CDR2 SVGAGI. The CDR3 is 14 residues long. The CDR3 DNA sequence: TGTGCCAGCATGCGTGGGTCGAACACCGGGGAGCTGTTTTTT. Its protein product is CASMRGSNTGELFF.

The chain uses TRBV6-1 and TRBJ2-7; 10 bases are shared with TRBD1. V lost 6 bases to trimming and J lost 7 bases; unmatched junction nucleotides: 9. Germline CDR1 MNHNS, CDR2 SASEGT. This CDR3 has 14 residues. Here the CDR3 reads CASRRQGALWEQYF. The CDR3 DNA follows: TGTGCCAGCAGACGACAGGGGGCCTTGTGGGAGCAGTACTTC.